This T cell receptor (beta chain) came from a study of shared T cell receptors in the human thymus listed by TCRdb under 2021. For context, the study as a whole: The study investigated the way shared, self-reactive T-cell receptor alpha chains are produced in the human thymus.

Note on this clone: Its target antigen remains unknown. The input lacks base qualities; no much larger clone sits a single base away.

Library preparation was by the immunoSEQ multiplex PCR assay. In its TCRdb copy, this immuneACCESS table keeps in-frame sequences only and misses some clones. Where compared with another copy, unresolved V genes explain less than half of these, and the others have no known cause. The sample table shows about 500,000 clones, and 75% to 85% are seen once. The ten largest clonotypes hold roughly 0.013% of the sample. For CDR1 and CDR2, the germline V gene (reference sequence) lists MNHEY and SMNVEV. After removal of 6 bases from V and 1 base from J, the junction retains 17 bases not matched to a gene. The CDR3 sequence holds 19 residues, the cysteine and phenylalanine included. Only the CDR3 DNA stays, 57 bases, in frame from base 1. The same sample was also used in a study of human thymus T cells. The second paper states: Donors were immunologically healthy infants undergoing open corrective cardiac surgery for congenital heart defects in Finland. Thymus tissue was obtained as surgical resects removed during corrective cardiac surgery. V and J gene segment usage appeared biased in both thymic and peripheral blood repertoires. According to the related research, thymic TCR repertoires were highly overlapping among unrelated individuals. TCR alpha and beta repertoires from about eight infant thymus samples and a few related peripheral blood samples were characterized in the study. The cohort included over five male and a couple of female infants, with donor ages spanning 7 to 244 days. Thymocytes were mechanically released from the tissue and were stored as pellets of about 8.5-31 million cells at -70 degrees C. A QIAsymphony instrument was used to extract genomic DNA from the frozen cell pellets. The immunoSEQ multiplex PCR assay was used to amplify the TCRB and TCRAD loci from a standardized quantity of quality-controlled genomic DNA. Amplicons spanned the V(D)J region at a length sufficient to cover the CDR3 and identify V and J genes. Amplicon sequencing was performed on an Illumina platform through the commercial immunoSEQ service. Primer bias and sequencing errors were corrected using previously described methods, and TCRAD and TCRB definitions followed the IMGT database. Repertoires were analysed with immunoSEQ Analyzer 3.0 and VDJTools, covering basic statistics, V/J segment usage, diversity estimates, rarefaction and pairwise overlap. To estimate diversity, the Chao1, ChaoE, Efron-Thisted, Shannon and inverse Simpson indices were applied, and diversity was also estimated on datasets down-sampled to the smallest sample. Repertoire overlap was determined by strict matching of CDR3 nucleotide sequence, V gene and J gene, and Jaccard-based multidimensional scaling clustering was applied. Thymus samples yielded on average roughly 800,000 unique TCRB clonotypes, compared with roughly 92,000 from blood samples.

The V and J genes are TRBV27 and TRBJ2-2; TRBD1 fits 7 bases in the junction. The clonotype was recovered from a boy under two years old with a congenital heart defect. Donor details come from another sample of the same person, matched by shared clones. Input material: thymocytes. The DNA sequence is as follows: TGTGCCAGCAGATCTCATTCAGCCCACAGGGGTGGGAACACCGGGGAGCTGTTTTTT. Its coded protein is CASRSHSAHRGGNTGELFF.